This T cell receptor beta chain originates from a study of graft-versus-host responses after intestinal transplantation. Overall study context: Recipients underwent multivisceral, liver-intestinal, or isolated intestinal transplants. Study conclusions and caveats: GvH clones occurred in recipient marrow; some first appeared in ileum or blood.

The ends were cut back, 2 bases at V and 6 bases at J, with 11 bases in the middle. The CDR3 loop spans 13 amino acids. Per germline, CDR1 SGHVS and CDR2 FNYEAQ. Measured with immunoSEQ multiplex PCR; TCRdb has only the in-frame clones, and not every one. Of over 100,000 clones listed, approximately 92% are singletons. A note on this clone: The antigen is undetermined.

Sequences were derived from unstimulated CD4+ T cells sorted from spleen or lymph node cells, sampled before transplant. This receptor was identified in a human donor who was the organ donor for an intestinal transplant. The chain employs TRBV7-6 and TRBJ2-7; perhaps D is TRBD1 or TRBD2 (5 bases each). The CDR3 DNA sequence: TGTGCCAGCAGCTTACGGGACCGGTTCGAGCAGTACTTC. Amino acids: CASSLRDRFEQYF.